This T cell receptor beta chain was identified during a study of T cells in localized non-small cell lung cancer. Whole-study results and caveats: With higher T cell density in blood came longer overall survival. As only one tumor region underwent sequencing, heterogeneity remains possible. Adjacent lung had a median around 60 of the 100 largest tumor clones. Uninvolved adjacent lung had more T cell clonality than any other tissue, topping tumor.

The assay was immunoSEQ multiplex PCR, and TCRdb's table has in-frame clones only and misses some. The table lists 70,000 to 100,000 clones, 80% of them singletons. Concerning this clone itself: Its antigen is unknown.

Trimming took off 7 bases at V and 0 bases at J, with 12 bases between the two ends. Germline-derived CDR1 and CDR2 are SNHLY and FYNNEI. The CDR3 runs 14 residues. Source: peripheral blood, taken before any cancer treatment. V and J are TRBV2 and TRBJ1-1, with D possibly matching TRBD1 (5 bases). This clonotype was obtained from a female donor of 60 years or more with stage I lung adenocarcinoma. The CDR3 region is CASKPGRLNTEAFF. The CDR3 nucleotides are TGTGCCAGCAAACCGGGACGGCTGAACACTGAAGCTTTCTTT.